These 27 T cell receptor beta chains share one sample of origin, sequenced in a study of a mutant IDH1 vaccine in newly diagnosed glioma. Repertoires were generated with immunoSEQ multiplex PCR, while TCRdb's copy carries only in-frame clones and drops some. The sample lists more than 35,000 clones; roughly 79% were seen once. No antigen has been assigned to these receptors. Regarding time point: week 23, last vaccination. A 20-mer mutant IDH1 peptide at 300 ug was injected subcutaneously with topical imiquimod. This specimen was PBMCs, taken from a glioma patient whose treatment included an IDH1 peptide vaccine. These receptor sequences come from a man aged 35-49 years with glioma.

The V gene is TRBV5-1, the J gene TRBJ2-4; TRBD1 agrees at 7 bases. Per the germline V gene, CDR1 is SGHRS and CDR2 is YFSETQ. The CDR3 totals 15 residues. J lost 10 bases, V lost 0 bases, and 10 bases had no gene match. CDR3 in amino acids: CASSLDPGQANIQYF. The CDR3 coding sequence is TGCGCCAGCAGCTTGGATCCCGGACAGGCGAATATTCAGTACTTC.

The chain uses TRBV7-8 and TRBJ2-7; D call uncertain. Deletions cut 2 bases from V and 2 bases from J, with 7 bases between. Per germline, CDR1 SGHVS and CDR2 FQNEAQ. This CDR3 spans 13 amino acids. Here the CDR3 reads CASSLSGTYEQYF. The CDR3 DNA follows: TGTGCCAGCAGCTTATCAGGAACCTACGAGCAGTACTTC. Supplemented by reference TRBV7-8 and TRBJ2-7, the full variable domain reads GAGVSQSPRYKVAKRGQDVALRCDPISGHVSLFWYQQALGQGPEFLTYFQNEAQLDKSGLPSDRFFAERPEGSVSTLKIQRTQQEDSAVYLCASSLSGTYEQYFGPGTRLTVT.

This rearrangement joins TRBV27 to TRBJ2-7; D gene unclear. V lost 6 bases to trimming and J lost 0 bases, with 15 bases between them. Germline V lookup: CDR1 MNHEY, CDR2 SMNVEV (reference sequence). The CDR3 is made up of 15 amino acids. The CDR3 loop reads CASRDTKFSSYEQYF. The CDR3 region has the DNA TGTGCCAGCAGGGATACTAAATTCAGCTCCTACGAGCAGTACTTC.

This sequence joins TRBV5-4 and TRBJ2-1; D might be TRBD2 (7 bases). Germline-derived CDR1 and CDR2 are SGHNT and YYREEE (reference sequence). With 4 bases removed from V and 5 bases from J, the gap between germline ends came to 19 bases. The CDR3 totals 16 residues. The CDR3 DNA reads as TGTGCCAGCAGCCCCTATTTGGAGGGGGGGAACAATGAGCAGTTCTTC. Its translation is CASSPYLEGGNNEQFF.

This chain connects TRBV7-8 to TRBJ1-2; possible D gene TRBD1, 5 bases. Germline CDR1 and CDR2: SGHVS and FQNEAQ. V lost 2 bases, J lost 4 bases, and 8 bases lay in between. The CDR3 runs 13 residues. The CDR3 coding sequence is TGTGCCAGCAGCTTAACGGGGGGCTATGGCTACACCTTC. Residues: CASSLTGGYGYTF.

The V call is TRBV5-1, the J call TRBJ1-1; perhaps TRBD1 as D (5 bases). V lost 4 bases and J 7 bases, leaving 20 bases between the germline ends. The germline V gene encodes CDR1 SGHRS and CDR2 YFSETQ. CDR3 length: 15 amino acids. Here the CDR3 reads CASSILRAGHLEAFF. In DNA form, the CDR3 reads TGCGCCAGCAGCATACTCCGGGCGGGGCACCTTGAAGCTTTCTTT.

V is TRBV10-2 and J is TRBJ2-2; a weak D match, TRBD1 (6 bases). The ends were cut back, 5 bases at V and 5 bases at J, with 12 bases in the middle. The germline V gene has CDR1 WSHSY and CDR2 SAAADI. The CDR3 consists of 14 residues. CDR3 in DNA: TGCGCCAGCAGTAGACAGGAGAGGACCGGGGAGCTGTTTTTT. This encodes CASSRQERTGELFF.

This chain links TRBV19 with TRBJ1-3; D gene ambiguous. Trimming shortened V by 6 bases and J by 6 bases, and 12 bases separated the two germline ends. CDR3 length: 13 residues. Germline-derived CDR1 and CDR2 are LNHDA and SQIVND (reference sequence). The CDR3 bases are TGTGCCAGTAGACTAGAGAAGCCAAACACCATATATTTT. This encodes CASRLEKPNTIYF.

The chain has TRBV25-1 and TRBJ2-3; TRBD1 matches at 7 bases. CDR1 is MGHDK and CDR2 is SYGVNS in the germline V gene. V lost 6 bases to trimming and J lost 0 bases; unmatched junction nucleotides: 6. The CDR3 length is 15 residues. CDR3 in DNA: TGTGCCAGCAGCGCCGGGACAGCTAGCACAGATACGCAGTATTTT. Protein product: CASSAGTASTDTQYF.

This chain uses TRBV2 with TRBJ2-3, with 11 bases aligning to TRBD2. Germline lookup yields CDR1 SNHLY and CDR2 FYNNEI. Germline trimming cut 6 bases from V and 2 bases from J; bases unmatched to any gene: 4. The CDR3 contains 15 residues. CDR3 loop: CASRLAGGTTDTQYF. CDR3 in DNA: TGTGCCAGCAGGCTAGCGGGAGGTACCACAGATACGCAGTATTTT.

V and J are TRBV7-8 and TRBJ2-7; 7 bases line up with TRBD1. Per the germline V gene, CDR1 is SGHVS and CDR2 is FQNEAQ. With V trimmed by 0 bases and J by 2 bases, 4 bases remained unmatched. This CDR3 comprises 15 residues. The CDR3 DNA follows: TGTGCCAGCAGCTTAGCCCCGACAGGGCCCTACGAGCAGTACTTC. The encoded protein is CASSLAPTGPYEQYF. Full variable domain (outside the CDR3, taken from reference TRBV7-8 and TRBJ2-7): GAGVSQSPRYKVAKRGQDVALRCDPISGHVSLFWYQQALGQGPEFLTYFQNEAQLDKSGLPSDRFFAERPEGSVSTLKIQRTQQEDSAVYLCASSLAPTGPYEQYFGPGTRLTVT.

This clone occurred once. This rearrangement joins TRBV5-4 to TRBJ1-5; TRBD1 aligns across 10 bases. The V segment lost 5 bases and the J segment 3 bases; nucleotides outside the gene matches: 5. Germline V gene data show CDR1 as SGHNT and CDR2 as YYREEE (reference sequence). The CDR3 length is 15 residues. DNA of the CDR3: TGTGCCAGCAGTTCCGGGACAGGGGTCAATCAGCCCCAGCATTTT. It codes for CASSSGTGVNQPQHF.

The CDR3 loop is CASSEVGEANTIYF. CDR3 in DNA: TGTGCCAGCAGTGAAGTAGGGGAGGCAAACACCATATATTTT. V gene TRBV6-1 combines with J gene TRBJ1-3; a weak D match, TRBD1 (5 bases). Trimming took 1 base from V and 6 from J, leaving 10 bases between them. Germline assignment: CDR1 MNHNS and CDR2 SASEGT. CDR3 length: 14 amino acids.

The rearrangement links TRBV9 to TRBJ2-1; tentative D call: TRBD2 (7 bases). Per germline, CDR1 SGDLS and CDR2 YYNGEE. The CDR3 runs 16 residues. V dropped 4 bases and J dropped 4 bases, with 18 bases sitting between them. The CDR3 spells CASSPTWGGPYNEQFF. CDR3 DNA: TGTGCCAGCAGCCCGACGTGGGGGGGGCCATACAATGAGCAGTTCTTC.

The genes are TRBV5-5 and TRBJ2-3; TRBD1 matches at 11 bases. CDR1 SGHKS and CDR2 YYEKEE come from the germline V gene (reference sequence). The CDR3 length is 15 residues. J lost 4 bases, V lost 5 bases, and 6 bases had no gene match. DNA for the CDR3: TGTGCCAGCAGTCATGGACAGGGGGCGGCAGATACGCAGTATTTT. It specifies CASSHGQGAADTQYF.

The J gene is TRBJ1-5, the V gene TRBV6-1; D is perhaps TRBD1 (5 bases). Germline V gives CDR1 MNHNS, CDR2 SASEGT. The CDR3 covers 14 residues. Deletions cut 5 bases from V and 5 bases from J, with 13 bases between. The CDR3 here is CASSQSQGDQPQHF. As DNA, the CDR3 is TGTGCCAGCAGTCAATCTCAGGGAGATCAGCCCCAGCATTTT.

The chain carries TRBV27 and TRBJ1-5; possibly TRBD1 for D (5 bases). The CDR3 is made up of 14 amino acids. V lost 3 bases, J lost 7 bases, and 13 bases lay in between. Germline V gene sequence: CDR1 MNHEY, CDR2 SMNVEV (reference sequence). Written as DNA, the CDR3 is TGTGCCAGCAGTTTTTGGAGGGGAGGGCAGCCCCAGCATTTT. Its protein product is CASSFWRGGQPQHF.

V is TRBV10-3 and J is TRBJ2-2; possible D gene TRBD2, 5 bases. The V gene's germline CDR1 is ENHRY and CDR2 SYGVKD. V was pared by 10 bases and J by 5 bases, with 17 bases between. This CDR3 comprises 14 residues. The CDR3 sequence is CATKRDSVTGELFF. DNA for the CDR3: TGTGCCACCAAACGGGATTCCGTAACCGGGGAGCTGTTTTTT.

The chain recombines TRBV7-9 with TRBJ1-3; possible D gene TRBD1, 5 bases. The CDR3 extends over 14 amino acids. The V end was cut by 5 bases, the J end by 4 bases, with 12 bases between. In germline, CDR1 is SEHNR, CDR2 FQNEAQ (reference sequence). CDR3 protein: CASSLRELGNTIYF. The CDR3 nucleotides read TGTGCCAGCAGCCTCAGGGAGCTGGGAAACACCATATATTTT. Using reference TRBV7-9 and TRBJ1-3 for the parts outside the CDR3, the full variable domain is DTGVSQNPRHKITKRGQNVTFRCDPISEHNRLYWYRQTLGQGPEFLTYFQNEAQLEKSRLLSDRFSAERPKGSFSTLEIQRTEQGDSAMYLCASSLRELGNTIYFGEGSWLTVV.

This clone was seen just once. The chain uses TRBV28 and TRBJ2-3; TRBD2 aligns across 8 bases. After removal of 4 bases from V and 0 bases from J, the junction contained 6 bases not matched to a gene. The CDR3 is made up of 16 amino acids. Per the germline V gene, CDR1 is MDHEN and CDR2 is SYDVKM. CDR3 protein: CASSSRLAPSTDTQYF. The DNA of the CDR3 is TGTGCCAGCAGTTCTCGACTAGCGCCTAGCACAGATACGCAGTATTTT.

This sequence joins TRBV19 and TRBJ1-1, with no clear D. Germline V CDR1 and CDR2: LNHDA, SQIVND (reference sequence). Between the trimmed V and J ends, which lost 3 bases and 6 bases, there was a span of 14 bases. The CDR3 sequence is 14 residues long. CDR3 in DNA: TGTGCCAGTAGTATCGACAACGGGAGGGCTGAAGCTTTCTTT. Protein product: CASSIDNGRAEAFF. The full variable domain, rest sourced from reference TRBV19 and TRBJ1-1, is DGGITQSPKYLFRKEGQNVTLSCEQNLNHDAMYWYRQDPGQGLRLIYYSQIVNDFQKGDIAEGYSVSREKKESFPLTVTSAQKNPTAFYLCASSIDNGRAEAFFGQGTRLTVV.

The genes are TRBV7-6 and TRBJ1-1; D gene unclear. Germline V gene lookup returns CDR1 SGHVS and CDR2 FNYEAQ. The CDR3 runs to 16 residues. V was pared by 5 bases and J by 0 bases, with 16 bases between. CDR3 region: CASSLGPGFMNTEAFF. CDR3 in DNA: TGTGCCAGCAGCCTCGGACCGGGTTTTATGAACACTGAAGCTTTCTTT. The full variable domain, completed using reference TRBV7-6 and TRBJ1-1, is GAGVSQSPRYKVTKRGQDVALRCDPISGHVSLYWYRQALGQGPEFLTYFNYEAQQDKSGLPNDRFSAERPEGSISTLTIQRTEQRDSAMYRCASSLGPGFMNTEAFFGQGTRLTVV.

This sequence joins TRBV10-3 and TRBJ1-2; 8 bases fit TRBD1. CDR1 and CDR2 from the germline V gene are ENHRY and SYGVKD. The CDR3 is made up of 12 amino acids. After removal of 10 bases from V and 4 bases from J, the junction contained 5 bases not matched to a gene. The CDR3 DNA sequence: TGTGCCACAGGACAGGGAGCCTATGGCTACACCTTC. Protein sequence: CATGQGAYGYTF.

The chain combines TRBV29-1 with TRBJ2-1; the D gene is possibly TRBD1 (5 bases). The V end was cut by 4 bases, the J end by 7 bases, with 20 bases between. The CDR3 spans 15 residues. The V gene's germline CDR1 is SQVTM and CDR2 ANQGSEA. The CDR3 spells CSVGGLGVSMNEQFF. In DNA, the CDR3 is TGCAGCGTTGGGGGCCTTGGGGTTTCTATGAATGAGCAGTTCTTC.

The chain couples TRBV5-1 to TRBJ1-2; D not certain. The V end lost 4 bases, the J end lost 0 bases, and 10 bases lay between the germline ends. CDR1 is SGHRS and CDR2 is YFSETQ in the germline V gene. The CDR3 extends over 14 amino acids. For the CDR3, the DNA is TGCGCCAGCAGCCCTAGTATGACTAACTATGGCTACACCTTC. Its protein is CASSPSMTNYGYTF.

There are a few counts of this clone. This sequence joins TRBV5-1 and TRBJ2-5; D gene uncertain. Germline lookup yields CDR1 SGHRS and CDR2 YFSETQ. Trimming left V 0 bases short and J 3 bases short, with 6 bases between. This CDR3 comprises 13 residues. The CDR3 reads CASSLGSEETQYF. CDR3 bases: TGCGCCAGCAGCTTGGGGTCGGAAGAGACCCAGTACTTC.

This sequence joins TRBV11-2 and TRBJ2-2; 8 positions match TRBD2. The CDR3 is made up of 16 amino acids. With V trimmed by 1 base and J by 5 bases, 6 bases remained unmatched. Germline values: CDR1 SGHAT, CDR2 FQNNGV. The CDR3 coding sequence is TGTGCCAGCAGCTTAGGGCGGGGGGCCCGTACCGGGGAGCTGTTTTTT. It encodes CASSLGRGARTGELFF. Full variable domain (outside the CDR3, taken from reference TRBV11-2 and TRBJ2-2): EAGVAQSPRYKIIEKRQSVAFWCNPISGHATLYWYQQILGQGPKLLIQFQNNGVVDDSQLPKDRFSAERLKGVDSTLKIQPAKLEDSAVYLCASSLGRGARTGELFFGEGSRLTVL.